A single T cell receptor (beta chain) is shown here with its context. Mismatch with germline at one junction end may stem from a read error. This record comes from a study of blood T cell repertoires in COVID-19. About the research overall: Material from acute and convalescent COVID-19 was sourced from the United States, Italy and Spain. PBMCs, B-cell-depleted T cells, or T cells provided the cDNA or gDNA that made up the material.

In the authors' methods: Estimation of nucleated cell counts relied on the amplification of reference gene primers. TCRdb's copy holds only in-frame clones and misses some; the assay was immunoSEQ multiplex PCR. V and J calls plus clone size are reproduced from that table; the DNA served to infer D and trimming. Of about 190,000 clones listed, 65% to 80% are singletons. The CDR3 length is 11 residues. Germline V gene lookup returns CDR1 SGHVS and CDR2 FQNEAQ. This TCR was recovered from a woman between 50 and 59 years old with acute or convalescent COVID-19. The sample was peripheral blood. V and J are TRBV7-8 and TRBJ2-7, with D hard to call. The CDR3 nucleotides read TGTGCCAGCAGCCTGAATCACGTCTGGCACTTC. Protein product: CASSLNHVWHF.